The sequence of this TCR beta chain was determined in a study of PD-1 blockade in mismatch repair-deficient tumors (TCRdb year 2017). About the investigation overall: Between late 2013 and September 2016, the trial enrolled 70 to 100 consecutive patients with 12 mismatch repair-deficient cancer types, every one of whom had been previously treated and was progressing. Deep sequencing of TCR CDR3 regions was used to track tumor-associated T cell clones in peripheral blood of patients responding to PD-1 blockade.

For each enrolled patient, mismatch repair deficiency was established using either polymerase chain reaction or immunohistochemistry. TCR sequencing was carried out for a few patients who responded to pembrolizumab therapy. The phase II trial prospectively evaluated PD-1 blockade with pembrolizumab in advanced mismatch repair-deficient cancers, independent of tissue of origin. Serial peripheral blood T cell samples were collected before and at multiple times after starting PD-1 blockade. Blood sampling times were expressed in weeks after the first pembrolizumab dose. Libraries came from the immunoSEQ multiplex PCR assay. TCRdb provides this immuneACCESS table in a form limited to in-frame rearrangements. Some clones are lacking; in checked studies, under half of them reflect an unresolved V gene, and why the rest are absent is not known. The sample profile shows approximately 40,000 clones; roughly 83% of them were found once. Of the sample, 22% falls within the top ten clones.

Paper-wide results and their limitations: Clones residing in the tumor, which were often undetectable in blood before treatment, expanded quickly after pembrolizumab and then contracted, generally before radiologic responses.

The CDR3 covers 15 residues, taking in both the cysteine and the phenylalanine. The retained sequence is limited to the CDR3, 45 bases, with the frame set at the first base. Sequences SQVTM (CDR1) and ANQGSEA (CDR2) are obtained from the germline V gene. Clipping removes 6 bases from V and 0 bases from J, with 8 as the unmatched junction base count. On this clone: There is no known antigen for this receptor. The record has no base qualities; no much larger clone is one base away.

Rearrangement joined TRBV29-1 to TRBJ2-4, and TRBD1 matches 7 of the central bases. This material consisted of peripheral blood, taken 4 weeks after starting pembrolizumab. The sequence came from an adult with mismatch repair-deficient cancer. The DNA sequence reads TGCAGCGTGTGGGGGACAGATGAAGCCAAAAACATTCAGTACTTC. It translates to CSVWGTDEAKNIQYF.